This T cell receptor beta chain was captured by sequencing in a study of patients and donors after allogeneic stem cell transplantation. The CDR3 length is 14 residues. Trimming at V came to 2 bases and at J to 3 bases, leaving 1 base not matched to a gene. This clonotype was recorded many times. One entry per CDR3 protein, called by TCRdb with MiXCR from the RT-PCR reads. Of 410,000 or so distinct CDR3 sequences in the sample, 16% are singletons; the top ten hold over 6%. Material: blood, either unsorted or a sorted T cell fraction (not recorded which). This sequence was found in a human donor who was either an allogeneic HSCT recipient or a stem cell or donor lymphocyte infusion donor (not recorded which). It is not recorded whose cells these are; they may come from a transplant donor. V usage is TRBV12-3 or TRBV12-4 and J usage is TRBJ2-7, with 10 bases lining up with TRBD2. DNA for the CDR3: TGTGCCAGCAGTTTAAGCGGGAGGGTCTACGAGCAGTACTTC. Its protein product is CASSLSGRVYEQYF.